A single sample gave rise to the 2 T cell receptor beta chains below, sequenced in a study of blood T cell repertoires in COVID-19. Profiling relied on immunoSEQ multiplex PCR, and the TCRdb table lists in-frame clones only, not all of them. The data contain 250,000 or so clones, over 80% of them seen just once; the ten biggest clones take up 4.1%. Sequences were obtained from PBMCs or T cells enriched from blood (not recorded which). Source of these receptors: a woman aged 25 to 45 with acute COVID-19.

V is TRBV27 and J is TRBJ2-3; the match to TRBD1 covers 9 bases. Per germline, CDR1 MNHEY and CDR2 SMNVEV (reference sequence). The CDR3 has 16 residues. With 5 bases clipped from V and 2 bases from J, the junction kept 8 bases outside the gene matches. The CDR3 DNA is TGTGCCAGCAGTCCACGGACAGGGGTGGACACAGATACGCAGTATTTT. It codes for CASSPRTGVDTDTQYF.

This chain joins TRBV27 and TRBJ1-4, with 7 bases aligning to TRBD1. V was pared by 6 bases and J by 5 bases, with 3 bases of the junction left unmatched. The CDR3 has 13 amino acids. From germline, CDR1 is MNHEY and CDR2 SMNVEV (reference sequence). In nucleotides, the CDR3 is TGTGCCAGCAGACCGACAGGGAATGAAAAACTGTTTTTT. Its translation: CASRPTGNEKLFF. Complete variable domain (other parts from reference TRBV27 and TRBJ1-4): EAQVTQNPRYLITVTGKKLTVTCSQNMNHEYMSWYRQDPGLGLRQIYYSMNVEVTDKGDVPEGYKVSRKEKRNFPLILESPSPNQTSLYFCASRPTGNEKLFFGSGTQLSVL.